This passage covers 21 T cell receptor beta chains from one sample sequenced in a study of post-analysis software for immune sequencing data. Regarding the study as a whole: Relative to controls, patients had 4 or 5 TRBV segments at higher frequency, with TRBV5-6, TRBV5-1 and TRBV20-1 among these.

Their target antigens are unknown. cDNA libraries for TCR beta contained unique molecular identifiers. One entry per CDR3 protein, called by TCRdb with MiXCR from the PCR reads. The data contain roughly 400,000 distinct CDR3 sequences, over 30% of them seen just once; the ten biggest clones take up less than 8%. Sequencing used blood. Receptors originate from a girl aged 2-10 years with multiple sclerosis.

This chain connects TRBV20-1 to TRBJ2-1, with 12 bases matching TRBD2. The V gene's germline CDR1 is DFQATT and CDR2 SNEGSKA (reference sequence). The CDR3 covers 15 residues. The junction had 6 bases not matched to a gene; V was cut back by 4 bases and J by 5 bases. The CDR3 loop reads CSATLGLAGHNEQFF. CDR3 nucleotides: TGCAGTGCTACCCTAGGACTAGCGGGACACAATGAGCAGTTCTTC.

The V call is TRBV6-5, the J call TRBJ2-1; D may correspond to TRBD1 or TRBD2 (7 bases each). Germline CDR1 MNHEY, CDR2 SVGAGI. This CDR3 is built from 16 residues. V lost 4 bases and J 1 base, leaving 14 bases between the germline ends. In DNA, the CDR3 is TGTGCCAGCAGTTCGGGGGGACAGCCTTCCTACAATGAGCAGTTCTTC. Its translation is CASSSGGQPSYNEQFF.

This clonotype has more than one count but fewer than ten. The chain combines TRBV11-1 with TRBJ2-7; possible D gene TRBD1, 6 bases. The CDR3 covers 12 residues. Germline V gives CDR1 SGHAT, CDR2 FQDESV (reference sequence). Trimming took 5 bases from V and 11 from J, leaving 16 bases between them. CDR3 DNA sequence: TGTGCCAGCAGCCCATACCGGGACACTGAGTACTTC. Residues: CASSPYRDTEYF.

The gene calls are TRBV5-1 and TRBJ2-5; no clear D gene. The V end was cut by 5 bases, the J end by 4 bases, with 15 bases between. There are 14 residues in the CDR3. Per the germline V gene, CDR1 is SGHRS and CDR2 is YFSETQ. CDR3 protein: CASSDPRPPETQYF. The DNA of the CDR3 is TGCGCCAGCAGTGATCCGAGGCCTCCAGAGACCCAGTACTTC.

This clonotype was counted between two and nine times. The chain has TRBV4-3 and TRBJ1-2; D call uncertain. Trimming cost V 1 base and J 6 bases, with 12 bases left between them. The V gene's germline CDR1 is LGHNA and CDR2 YSLEER. The CDR3 totals 14 residues. The CDR3 DNA reads as TGCGCCAGCAGCCAAGTGAAGGGAACGGATGGCTACACCTTC. Translation gives CASSQVKGTDGYTF.

This clonotype occurred a few times. V and J are TRBV9 and TRBJ2-3; D remains ambiguous. The germline CDR1 and CDR2 sequences are SGDLS and YYNGEE. This CDR3 spans 16 amino acids. V shed 1 base and J shed 8 bases, with 20 bases lying between them. The DNA for the CDR3 is TGTGCCAGCAGCGTATTCAGCACCCCTGGGTTCCGTACGCAGTATTTT. Amino acids: CASSVFSTPGFRTQYF.

The chain employs TRBV20-1 and TRBJ2-5; 12 bases fit TRBD2. The CDR3 consists of 17 residues. With 5 bases clipped from V and 7 bases from J, the junction kept 17 bases outside the gene matches. Germline CDR1 and CDR2: DFQATT and SNEGSKA (reference sequence). The CDR3 spells CSADPGTSGLASRTQYF. The CDR3 DNA reads as TGCAGTGCTGACCCCGGGACTAGCGGGTTAGCGTCCCGGACCCAGTACTTC.

This clonotype was seen more than once but under ten times. The chain joins TRBV28 to TRBJ2-7, with 8 nucleotides matching TRBD2. The CDR3 has 15 amino acids. Germline-derived CDR1 and CDR2 are MDHEN and SYDVKM. The J segment lost 2 bases and the V segment lost 3 bases, leaving 6 bases of the junction unmatched. CDR3 DNA sequence: TGTGCCAGCAGTTTTCCTTGGCGGGGGGCCTACGAGCAGTACTTC. This sequence encodes CASSFPWRGAYEQYF.

This clonotype was observed a handful of times. J is TRBJ2-1 and V is TRBV20-1, with D hard to call. This CDR3 has 15 amino acids. Looked up from germline, CDR1 is DFQATT and CDR2 is SNEGSKA (reference sequence). V was trimmed by 0 bases and J by 0 bases, leaving 9 bases between them. The CDR3 coding sequence is TGCAGTGCTAGAGATTTGGCAGTCTCCTACAATGAGCAGTTCTTC. It specifies CSARDLAVSYNEQFF.

The chain joins TRBV20-1 to TRBJ1-4; TRBD1 is a possible D gene (5 bases). V was shortened by 3 bases and J by 4 bases, with 12 bases between the two germline ends. From germline, CDR1 is DFQATT and CDR2 SNEGSKA (reference sequence). The CDR3 covers 14 residues. The CDR3 nucleotides read TGCAGTGCTAGGCGACAGCTCCTTAATGAAAAACTGTTTTTT. It encodes CSARRQLLNEKLFF.

Notes on this clonotype: A read error may account for a junction end that differs from germline. The chain joins TRBV7-3 to TRBJ1-6, with no clear D. Germline V gene data show CDR1 as SGHTA and CDR2 as FQGTGA. CDR3 length: 14 amino acids. CDR3 sequence: CASRAGGYNPPLHF. CDR3 nucleotide sequence: TGTGCCAGCAGGGCAGGAGGATATAATCCACCCCTCCACTTT.

The chain uses TRBV28 and TRBJ2-3; D is possibly TRBD2 (5 bases). This CDR3 region has 18 residues. Germline V gives CDR1 MDHEN, CDR2 SYDVKM. V lost 1 base and J lost 2, with 19 bases in between. The CDR3 DNA follows: TGTGCCAGCAGTTTATCGCCGGTACGGGGTCCGGACACAGATACGCAGTATTTT. Translating it yields CASSLSPVRGPDTDTQYF.

The chain links TRBV20-1 to TRBJ2-5, with 8 bases lining up with TRBD2. CDR3 size: 15 residues. J gave up 4 bases and V 0 bases, and 7 bases lay outside the gene matches. Germline CDR1 reads DFQATT; CDR2 reads SNEGSKA (reference sequence). In DNA form, the CDR3 reads TGCAGTGCTAGAGATCGTTGGCGGGGGGTAGAGACCCAGTACTTC. This translates into CSARDRWRGVETQYF.

Only a few counts were recorded for this clonotype. The junction differs from germline at one of its ends, possibly a read error. CDR3 sequence (DNA): TGTGCCACTGCTCCCAGGACAGGGTCAAGCACGGATACGCAGTATTTT. It is translated as CATAPRTGSSTDTQYF. This chain links TRBV24-1 with TRBJ2-3, with TRBD1 matching over 8 bases. Looked up from germline, CDR1 is KGHDR and CDR2 is SFDVKD. The CDR3 is 16 amino acids.

This chain uses TRBV5-1 with TRBJ2-7, with 7 bases identical to TRBD2. With V trimmed by 0 bases and J by 2 bases, 5 bases remained unmatched. This CDR3 contains 15 residues. In germline, CDR1 is SGHRS, CDR2 YFSETQ. The CDR3 DNA reads as TGCGCCAGCAGCTTGGATCGGGGAGGGACCTACGAGCAGTACTTC. Its protein product is CASSLDRGGTYEQYF. Combining the CDR3 with reference TRBV5-1 and TRBJ2-7 gives the whole variable domain KAGVTQTPRYLIKTRGQQVTLSCSPISGHRSVSWYQQTPGQGLQFLFEYFSETQRNKGNFPGRFSGRQFSNSRSEMNVSTLELGDSALYLCASSLDRGGTYEQYFGPGTRLTVT.

The chain uses TRBV25-1 and TRBJ2-5, with 10 bases matching TRBD2. CDR1 and CDR2 from the germline V gene are MGHDK and SYGVNS. The CDR3 covers 14 residues. V lost 8 bases, J lost 4 bases, and 7 bases stayed unmatched. The CDR3 DNA follows: TGTGCCAGCGGCTGGTCTAGCGGGAGAGAGACCCAGTACTTC. This gives the protein CASGWSSGRETQYF.

The chain combines TRBV4-2 with TRBJ1-3, with D uncertain. The CDR3 is 12 residues long. CDR1 LGHNA and CDR2 YNFKEQ come from the germline V gene. The V end was cut by 4 bases, the J end by 8 bases, with 9 bases between. The DNA for the CDR3 is TGTGCCAGCAGCCGGGGTGGTGACACCATATATTTT. It yields the protein CASSRGGDTIYF.

The chain employs TRBV7-2 and TRBJ1-5; perhaps TRBD1 as D (6 bases). The V end was cut by 5 bases, the J end by 1 base, with 12 bases between. Germline V lookup: CDR1 SGHTA, CDR2 FQGNSA. The CDR3 sequence is 15 residues long. The CDR3 region is CASSTQGSSNQPQHF. DNA for the CDR3: TGTGCCAGCAGCACCCAGGGGTCGAGCAATCAGCCCCAGCATTTT. Combining the CDR3 with reference TRBV7-2 and TRBJ1-5 gives the whole variable domain GAGVSQSPSNKVTEKGKDVELRCDPISGHTALYWYRQSLGQGLEFLIYFQGNSAPDKSGLPSDRFSAERTGGSVSTLTIQRTQQEDSAVYLCASSTQGSSNQPQHFGDGTRLSIL.

This clonotype appeared a few times. The rearrangement links TRBV5-5 to TRBJ2-5; D ambiguous. Germline CDR1 and CDR2: SGHKS and YYEKEE (reference sequence). The CDR3 contains 16 residues. V lost 2 bases and J 1 base, leaving 15 bases between the germline ends. The CDR3 DNA reads as TGTGCCAGCAGCTTCTCTCCGAACGGTGTCCAAGAGACCCAGTACTTC. This sequence encodes CASSFSPNGVQETQYF.

The chain couples TRBV12-3 or TRBV12-4 to TRBJ2-7; D unclear. Deletions cut 5 bases from V and 0 bases from J, with 14 bases between. The CDR3 is made up of 15 amino acids. The CDR3, as DNA: TGTGCCAGCAGTCCAGACGGTATTTTCTCCTACGAGCAGTACTTC. Translating it yields CASSPDGIFSYEQYF.

This clonotype came up a few times. The chain employs TRBV6-5 and TRBJ1-5, with D perhaps matching TRBD1 (5 bases). V was shortened by 6 bases and J by 4 bases, with 13 bases between the two germline ends. Germline V CDR1 and CDR2: MNHEY, SVGAGI. The CDR3 contains 14 residues. The CDR3: CASSWGRSNQPQHF. The CDR3 DNA sequence: TGTGCCAGCAGCTGGGGGAGGAGTAATCAGCCCCAGCATTTT.